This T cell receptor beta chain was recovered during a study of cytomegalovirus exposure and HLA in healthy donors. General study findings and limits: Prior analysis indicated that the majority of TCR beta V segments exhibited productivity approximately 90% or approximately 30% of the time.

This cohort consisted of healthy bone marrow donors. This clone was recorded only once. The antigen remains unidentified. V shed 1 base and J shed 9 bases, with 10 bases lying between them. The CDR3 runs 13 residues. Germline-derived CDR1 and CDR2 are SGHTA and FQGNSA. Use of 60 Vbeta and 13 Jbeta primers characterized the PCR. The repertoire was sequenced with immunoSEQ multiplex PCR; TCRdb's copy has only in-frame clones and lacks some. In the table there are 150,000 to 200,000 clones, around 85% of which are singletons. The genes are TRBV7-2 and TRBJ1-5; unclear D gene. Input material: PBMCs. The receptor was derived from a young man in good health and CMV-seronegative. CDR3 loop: CASSLEGVGPQHF. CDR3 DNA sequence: TGTGCCAGCAGCTTAGAGGGAGTGGGGCCCCAGCATTTT.